This T cell receptor beta chain was identified during a study of chemoradiotherapy in HPV16-positive cancers. Per the germline V gene, CDR1 is MDHEN and CDR2 is SYDVKM. The CDR3 contains 16 residues. Trimming took 2 bases from V and 4 from J, leaving 17 bases between them. TCRdb's table, derived via immunoSEQ multiplex PCR, lists solely in-frame clones and lacks some. The table shows approximately 6,200 clones, with around nine tenths occurring only once. Repeated repertoire sampling spanned the course of chemoradiotherapy. This specimen was blood, taken from a patient who underwent chemoradiotherapy. The sequence derives from a human donor with HPV-associated anogenital cancer. The chain uses TRBV28 and TRBJ1-2, with D possibly TRBD1 on 6 matching bases. In DNA form, the CDR3 reads TGTGCCAGCAGTTTAGGAGTGGGGGGCGCAGCCTATGGCTACACCTTC. Translating gives CASSLGVGGAAYGYTF.